This T cell receptor (beta chain) was recovered during a study of T cell responses to AZD1222 COVID-19 vaccine. The overall study: Recipients boosted at about 4 weeks or about 12 weeks are pooled.

Unmatched junction bases numbered 4, after V lost 3 bases and J lost 5 bases. The CDR3 consists of 15 residues. Germline CDR1 reads SGHTA; CDR2 reads FQGNSA. Turning to this clone: Its antigen remains unknown.

Overall study findings and caveats: In a largely white British group with more females than males, clonal diversity was possibly underestimated. Only a handful of individuals given AZD1222 were seropositive at baseline. Vaccine-associated CD4 TCRs ranged over spike, dominating at 160-218 and 743-854.

TCRdb's table, derived via immunoSEQ multiplex PCR, lists solely in-frame clones and lacks some. The profile covers under 95,000 clones, with over 85% appearing a single time and 2% to 2.5% taken by the ten largest. The genes are TRBV7-2 and TRBJ2-1; 10 bases are a match to TRBD2. The specimen comprised peripheral blood, sampled on day 0 of AZD1222 vaccination. This receptor was identified in an adult in good health. In DNA, the CDR3 is TGTGCCAGCAGCTTCCGACTAGCGGGTCACAATGAGCAGTTCTTC. Translating gives CASSFRLAGHNEQFF.